One sample yielded the 10 T cell receptor beta chains listed below, sequenced in a study of shared clonotypes between healthy human individuals. Assay: immunoSEQ multiplex PCR; the TCRdb copy retains only in-frame clones and omits some. The sample yields nearly 500,000 clones, over 60% seen once. The sequenced material came from PBMCs. These receptors originate from a woman aged 40-49 years in good health. Some clones in this sample may be carry-over from other donors' samples.

As to this clone: Within the sample, other DNA sequences also encode this same CDR3. The chain joins TRBV27 to TRBJ2-5; D assignment may be TRBD1 or TRBD2 (7 bases each). Germline V lookup: CDR1 MNHEY, CDR2 SMNVEV (reference sequence). The V end lost 5 bases, the J end lost 5 bases, and 15 bases lay between the germline ends. The CDR3 loop spans 14 amino acids. In DNA form, the CDR3 reads TGTGCCAGCAGTCTCCGACAGGGAGGGGAGACCCAGTACTTC. It codes for CASSLRQGGETQYF.

There are many counts of this clone. The chain has TRBV4-2 and TRBJ1-5, with D unresolved. Germline V gene sequence: CDR1 LGHNA, CDR2 YNFKEQ. V lost 0 bases and J lost 2, with 8 bases in between. There are 15 residues in the CDR3. Written as DNA, the CDR3 is TGTGCCAGCAGCCAAGAGTTTTGGGGCAATCAGCCCCAGCATTTT. Protein product: CASSQEFWGNQPQHF.

The J gene is TRBJ2-3, the V gene TRBV5-6, with a possible D match to TRBD2 (5 bases). Germline V gene sequence: CDR1 SGHDT, CDR2 YYEEEE. V was pared by 4 bases and J by 3 bases, with 6 bases between. The CDR3 length is 12 residues. The CDR3 sequence: CASSRGTDTQYF. CDR3 DNA sequence: TGTGCCAGCAGCAGAGGGACAGATACGCAGTATTTT. Full variable domain (remainder filled in from reference TRBV5-6 and TRBJ2-3): DAGVTQSPTHLIKTRGQQVTLRCSPKSGHDTVSWYQQALGQGPQFIFQYYEEEERQRGNFPDRFSGHQFPNYSSELNVNALLLGDSALYLCASSRGTDTQYFGPGTRLTVL.

As regards this clone: This probably arose from a read error, given a far larger clone one base away. Other DNA variants within this sample encode the same CDR3. The rearrangement links TRBV30 to TRBJ2-7; D is unclear. Germline V gene sequence: CDR1 GTSNPN, CDR2 SVGIG (reference sequence). Trimming cost V 2 bases and J 7 bases, with 9 bases left between them. The CDR3 runs 11 residues. The CDR3 coding sequence is TGTGCCTGGAGTTTACAAGGTGAGCAGTACTTC. This codes for CAWSLQGEQYF.

This clone was picked up a small number of times. Only one base separates this from a far larger clonotype, so it likely reflects a read error. This same CDR3 is encoded by further DNA sequences in the sample. The rearrangement joins TRBV30 to TRBJ1-1, with a possible D match to TRBD1 (5 bases). This CDR3 is 11 amino acids long. The germline V gene has CDR1 GTSNPN and CDR2 SVGIG (reference sequence). CDR3 coding DNA: TGTGCCTGGGGGGCTGTGGCTGAAGCTTTCTTC. It codes for CAWGAVAEAFF.

This clone has only one observation. The V call is TRBV5-4, the J call TRBJ1-2; 7 bases map to TRBD1. With V trimmed by 2 bases and J by 3 bases, 7 bases remained unmatched. This CDR3 has 15 residues. CDR1 and CDR2 (germline): SGHNT, YYREEE (reference sequence). The CDR3 DNA reads as TGTGCCAGCAGCTTCGGAAACAGGGGCGACTATGGCTACACCTTC. Translating it yields CASSFGNRGDYGYTF.

This clone was seen a few times. The rearrangement links TRBV11-3 to TRBJ2-2, with 10 bases identical to TRBD1. The CDR3 loop spans 15 amino acids. V was pared by 4 bases and J by 7 bases, with 6 bases of the junction left unmatched. CDR1 is SGHNT, CDR2 YENEEA, per germline. This chain's CDR3 is CASSWGQGSVGELFF. CDR3 nucleotide sequence: TGTGCCAGCAGCTGGGGACAGGGGAGTGTCGGGGAGCTGTTTTTT. Full variable domain (outside the CDR3, taken from reference TRBV11-3 and TRBJ2-2): EAGVVQSPRYKIIEKKQPVAFWCNPISGHNTLYWYLQNLGQGPELLIRYENEEAVDDSQLPKDRFSAERLKGVDSTLKIQPAELGDSAVYLCASSWGQGSVGELFFGEGSRLTVL.

The rearrangement uses TRBV10-3 and TRBJ1-5; 8 bases match TRBD1. With V trimmed by 6 bases and J by 0 bases, 4 bases remained unmatched. The germline V gene has CDR1 ENHRY and CDR2 SYGVKD. This CDR3 region has 15 residues. This chain's CDR3 is CAIRKTGDSNQPQHF. In DNA, the CDR3 is TGTGCCATCAGGAAGACAGGGGATAGCAATCAGCCCCAGCATTTT.

The V gene is TRBV7-2, the J gene TRBJ1-2; D is ambiguous. Per germline, CDR1 SGHTA and CDR2 FQGNSA. V lost 5 bases and J 8 bases, leaving 18 bases between the germline ends. The CDR3 is made up of 14 amino acids. In DNA form, the CDR3 reads TGTGCCAGCAGCCTAGTATCGCAGTCCCAAGGCTACACCTTC. Its translation: CASSLVSQSQGYTF. The entire variable domain, with the rest obtained from reference TRBV7-2 and TRBJ1-2, is as follows: GAGVSQSPSNKVTEKGKDVELRCDPISGHTALYWYRQSLGQGLEFLIYFQGNSAPDKSGLPSDRFSAERTGGSVSTLTIQRTQQEDSAVYLCASSLVSQSQGYTFGSGTRLTVV.

This sequence joins TRBV19 and TRBJ1-5; 7 bases align to TRBD1. The CDR3 has 16 amino acids. Germline values: CDR1 LNHDA, CDR2 SQIVND (reference sequence). Trimming removed 2 bases from V and 2 bases from J; junction bases left unmatched: 6. The CDR3 protein is CASSIPRQGGNQPQHF. Written as DNA, the CDR3 is TGTGCCAGTAGTATACCGAGACAGGGTGGCAATCAGCCCCAGCATTTT.